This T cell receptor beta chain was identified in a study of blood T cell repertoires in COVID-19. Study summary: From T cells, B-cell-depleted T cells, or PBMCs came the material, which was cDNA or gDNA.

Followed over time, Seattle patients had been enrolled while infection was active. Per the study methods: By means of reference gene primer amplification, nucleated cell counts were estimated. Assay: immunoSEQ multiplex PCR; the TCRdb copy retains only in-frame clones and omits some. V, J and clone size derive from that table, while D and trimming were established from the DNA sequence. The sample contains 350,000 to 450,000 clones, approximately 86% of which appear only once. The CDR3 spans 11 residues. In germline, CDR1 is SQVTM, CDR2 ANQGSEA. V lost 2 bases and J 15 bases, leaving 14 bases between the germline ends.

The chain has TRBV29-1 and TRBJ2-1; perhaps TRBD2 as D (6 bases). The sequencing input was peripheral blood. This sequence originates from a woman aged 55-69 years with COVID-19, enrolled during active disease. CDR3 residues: CSVESGDGRFF. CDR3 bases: TGCAGCGTTGAATCGGGGGATGGTCGGTTCTTC.